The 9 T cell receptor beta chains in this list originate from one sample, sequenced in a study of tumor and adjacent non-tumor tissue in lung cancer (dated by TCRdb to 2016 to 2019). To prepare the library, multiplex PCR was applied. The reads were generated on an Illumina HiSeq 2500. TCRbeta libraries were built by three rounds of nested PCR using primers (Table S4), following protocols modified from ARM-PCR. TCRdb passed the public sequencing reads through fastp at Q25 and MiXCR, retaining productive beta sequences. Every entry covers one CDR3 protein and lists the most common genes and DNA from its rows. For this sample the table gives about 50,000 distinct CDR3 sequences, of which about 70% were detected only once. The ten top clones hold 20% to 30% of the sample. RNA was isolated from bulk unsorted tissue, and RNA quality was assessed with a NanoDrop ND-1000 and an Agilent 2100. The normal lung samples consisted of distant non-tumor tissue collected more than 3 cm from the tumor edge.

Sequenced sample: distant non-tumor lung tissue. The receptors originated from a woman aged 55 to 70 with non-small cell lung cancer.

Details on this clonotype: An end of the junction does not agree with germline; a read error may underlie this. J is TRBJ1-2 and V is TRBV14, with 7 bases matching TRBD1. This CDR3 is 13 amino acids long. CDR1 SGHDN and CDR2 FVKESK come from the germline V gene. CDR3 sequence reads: CVSSPQGLVDYTF. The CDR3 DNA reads TGTGTCAGCAGCCCACAGGGGCTGGTGGACTACACCTTC.

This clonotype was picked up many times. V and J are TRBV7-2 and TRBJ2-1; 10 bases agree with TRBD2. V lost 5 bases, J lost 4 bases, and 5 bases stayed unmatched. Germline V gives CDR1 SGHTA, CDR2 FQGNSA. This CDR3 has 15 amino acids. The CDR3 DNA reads TGTGCCAGCAGCCCCGGAGCGGGAGGGTACAATGAGCAGTTCTTC. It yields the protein CASSPGAGGYNEQFF.

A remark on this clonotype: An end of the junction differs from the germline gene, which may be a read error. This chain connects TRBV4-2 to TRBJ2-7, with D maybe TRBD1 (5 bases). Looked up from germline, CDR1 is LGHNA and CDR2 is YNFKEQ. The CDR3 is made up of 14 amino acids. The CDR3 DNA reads TGTGCAAGCAACCAAACAACAGGAATCTACGAGCAGTACTTC. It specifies CASNQTTGIYEQYF.

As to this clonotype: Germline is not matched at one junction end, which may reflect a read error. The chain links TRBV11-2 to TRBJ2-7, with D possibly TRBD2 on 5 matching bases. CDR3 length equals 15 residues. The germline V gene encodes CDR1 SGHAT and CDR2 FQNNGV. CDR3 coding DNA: TGTGCCAGCGGACTCCAATCCGGCAATAACTACGGGCAGTGCTTC. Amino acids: CASGLQSGNNYGQCF.

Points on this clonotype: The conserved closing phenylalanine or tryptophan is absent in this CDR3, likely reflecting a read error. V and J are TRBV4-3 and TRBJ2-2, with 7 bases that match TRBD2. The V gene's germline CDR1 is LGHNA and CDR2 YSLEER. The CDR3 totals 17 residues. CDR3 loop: CAGSPPSSGANTGELFS. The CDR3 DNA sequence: TGCGCCGGCAGCCCCCCCTCAAGCGGGGCGAACACCGGGGAGCTGTTTTCT.

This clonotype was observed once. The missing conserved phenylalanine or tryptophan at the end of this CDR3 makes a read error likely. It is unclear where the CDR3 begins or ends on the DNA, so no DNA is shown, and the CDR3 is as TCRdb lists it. Here the CDR3 reads CASGTRASTDTEYI. The chain carries TRBV4-3 and TRBJ2-3; no DNA check was done on the table's D call, TRBD2. CDR1 is LGHNA and CDR2 is YSLEER in the germline V gene. Ends included, the CDR3 has 14 residues.

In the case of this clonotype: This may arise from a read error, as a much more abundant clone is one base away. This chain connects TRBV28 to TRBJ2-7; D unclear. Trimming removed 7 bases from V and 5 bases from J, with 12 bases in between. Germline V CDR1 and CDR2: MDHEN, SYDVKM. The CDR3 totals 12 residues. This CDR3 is CASILLSDEQYF. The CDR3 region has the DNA TGTGCCAGCATTCTCCTAAGCGACGAGCAGTACTTC.

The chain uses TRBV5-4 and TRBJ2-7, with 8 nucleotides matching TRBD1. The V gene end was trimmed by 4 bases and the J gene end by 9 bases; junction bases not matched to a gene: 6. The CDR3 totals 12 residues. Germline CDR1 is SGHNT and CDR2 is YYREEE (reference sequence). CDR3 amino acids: CASSMDRAVQYF. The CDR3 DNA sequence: TGTGCCAGCAGCATGGACAGGGCCGTGCAGTACTTC.

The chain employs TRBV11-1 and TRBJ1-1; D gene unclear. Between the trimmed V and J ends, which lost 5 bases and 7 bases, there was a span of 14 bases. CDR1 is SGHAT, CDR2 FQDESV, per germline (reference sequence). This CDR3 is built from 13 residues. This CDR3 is CASSLLGGDEAFF. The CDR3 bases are TGTGCCAGCAGCCTATTGGGCGGTGATGAAGCTTTCTTT.